This T cell receptor beta chain derives from a study of OX40 agonist ivuxolimab in advanced cancers. Across the whole study: Patients were infused with ivuxolimab every 2 weeks at 0.01 to 10 mg/kg. Study findings and constraints: Partial responders treated at 0.1-3.0 mg/kg exhibited clonal expansion among the lowest measured.

TCRdb's copy holds only in-frame clones and misses some; the assay was immunoSEQ multiplex PCR. The top ten hold 4.9% of the sample, which has about 46,000 clones, over 75% seen once. This CDR3 has 15 amino acids. The germline V and J ends were trimmed by 6 bases and 1 base, with 15 bases remaining between them. Germline values: CDR1 SQVTM, CDR2 ANQGSEA. As to this clone: The antigen is unknown.

The sequence was collected from an adult with an advanced solid tumor such as melanoma, head and neck, liver or kidney cancer. This rearrangement joins TRBV29-1 to TRBJ2-2, with D possibly called TRBD1 or TRBD2 (7 bases each). Sequences were derived from CD4+ or CD8+ T cells sorted from blood, sampled in a trial of the OX40 agonist ivuxolimab. CDR3 bases: TGCAGCGTAGAGGGGGGGACAGAGAACACCGGGGAGCTGTTTTTT. Translating it yields CSVEGGTENTGELFF.